Below are 10 T cell receptor beta chains sequenced from a single sample in a study of blood T cell repertoires in COVID-19. Profiled with immunoSEQ multiplex PCR; TCRdb holds only in-frame clones, not every one. This sample carries 140,000 or so clones, 88% of them seen once, and the ten largest clones take more than 9%. The source material was peripheral blood. Receptor source: a man between 60 and 70 years old with active or convalescent COVID-19.

This chain uses TRBV6-5 with TRBJ2-5, with TRBD1 identical over 8 bases. With V trimmed by 2 bases and J by 5 bases, 10 bases remained unmatched. CDR3 size: 16 residues. From germline, CDR1 is MNHEY and CDR2 SVGAGI. The CDR3 coding sequence is TGTGCCAGCAGTTACGGTCCCGGACAGGGAGCGGAGACCCAGTACTTC. Its translation: CASSYGPGQGAETQYF.

V and J are TRBV5-1 and TRBJ2-1; 13 nucleotides match TRBD2. Germline V lookup: CDR1 SGHRS, CDR2 YFSETQ. The J segment lost 6 bases and the V segment lost 4 bases, leaving 4 bases of the junction unmatched. CDR3 size: 15 residues. The CDR3 sequence: CASSGGLAGPNEQFF. DNA of the CDR3: TGCGCCAGCAGCGGGGGACTAGCGGGACCCAATGAGCAGTTCTTC.

This chain joins TRBV6-2 or TRBV6-3 and TRBJ1-2; a possible D gene is TRBD1 (6 bases). This CDR3 spans 17 amino acids. From germline, CDR1 is MNHEY and CDR2 SVGEGT. V was clipped by 5 bases and J by 0 bases, with 19 bases between them. In DNA form, the CDR3 reads TGTGCCAGCAGTCTCGGGACATTGACCCTTACTAACTATGGCTACACCTTC. This sequence encodes CASSLGTLTLTNYGYTF.

This chain uses TRBV5-4 with TRBJ1-2; D not resolved. V lost 1 base to trimming and J lost 4 bases, with 14 bases between them. CDR1 is SGHNT and CDR2 is YYREEE in the germline V gene (reference sequence). The CDR3 runs 15 residues. CDR3 DNA: TGTGCCAGCAGCTTGAAAGAAAAAGCTCCCTATGGCTACACCTTC. Protein sequence: CASSLKEKAPYGYTF.

J is TRBJ2-2 and V is TRBV11-3, with 7 bases that match TRBD2. This CDR3 region has 16 residues. The V and J ends lost 5 bases and 2 bases, in that order; junction bases with no gene match: 8. Looked up from germline, CDR1 is SGHNT and CDR2 is YENEEA. This CDR3 reads CASSLGRLANTGELFF. DNA of the CDR3: TGTGCCAGCAGCCTCGGGCGACTAGCTAACACCGGGGAGCTGTTTTTT.

The rearrangement links TRBV28 to TRBJ2-7; 7 bases align to TRBD1. CDR3 length: 14 residues. The trim removed 1 base at V and 3 bases at J, leaving 3 bases unmatched. Germline V gives CDR1 MDHEN, CDR2 SYDVKM. The CDR3 bases are TGTGCCAGCAGTTTATTCCAGGGGGTCTACGAGCAGTACTTC. Its translation: CASSLFQGVYEQYF.

The chain combines TRBV4-2 with TRBJ2-2, with 10 bases lining up with TRBD2. The V gene's germline CDR1 is LGHNA and CDR2 YNFKEQ. V dropped 3 bases and J dropped 3; count of bases not matched to a gene: 10. The length of the CDR3 is 18 residues. This CDR3 reads CASSQRLAGVSYTGELFF. The DNA for the CDR3 is TGTGCCAGCAGCCAGCGCCTAGCGGGAGTATCGTACACCGGGGAGCTGTTTTTT.

The rearrangement links TRBV7-9 to TRBJ1-1; 10 bases match TRBD1. The V segment lost 1 base and the J segment 1 base; nucleotides outside the gene matches: 6. The CDR3 is 17 amino acids. CDR1 and CDR2 (germline): SEHNR, FQNEAQ (reference sequence). CDR3 region: CASSLEGTGDPNTEAFF. In DNA form, the CDR3 reads TGTGCCAGCAGCTTAGAGGGGACAGGGGATCCGAACACTGAAGCTTTCTTT.

V and J are TRBV5-1 and TRBJ1-1, with TRBD1 matching over 7 bases. This CDR3 has 15 residues. Germline V gives CDR1 SGHRS, CDR2 YFSETQ. The V gene end was trimmed by 6 bases and the J gene end by 5 bases; junction bases not matched to a gene: 13. The CDR3: CASNQGTGVGTEAFF. The CDR3 DNA reads TGCGCCAGCAACCAGGGTACAGGGGTTGGGACTGAAGCTTTCTTT.

This clone has just a few counts. The V gene is TRBV7-2, the J gene TRBJ1-4; D is perhaps TRBD1 (6 bases). Germline V gene sequence: CDR1 SGHTA, CDR2 FQGNSA. The CDR3 length is 16 residues. The germline V and J ends were trimmed by 1 base and 8 bases, with 17 bases remaining between them. CDR3 residues: CASSLVWGGLSEKLFF. The CDR3 coding sequence is TGTGCCAGCAGCTTAGTGTGGGGGGGGCTTAGCGAAAAACTGTTTTTT.